The present T cell receptor beta chain was sequenced within a study of cytomegalovirus exposure and HLA in healthy donors. The PCR made use of 60 Vbeta and 13 Jbeta primers. The protocol was immunoSEQ multiplex PCR, while the TCRdb copy is restricted to in-frame clones and leaves out a portion. This repertoire shows about 160,000 clones, approximately 79% found once; its top ten account for 0.98%. With 7 bases clipped from V and 10 bases from J, the junction kept 10 bases outside the gene matches. This CDR3 is 12 amino acids long. Germline values: CDR1 GTSNPN, CDR2 SVGIG (reference sequence). On this clone itself: Its matching antigen is unknown.

Study-wide points: The authors confirmed in vitro that a few CMV-associated chains were specific for CMV antigens.

What was sequenced was PBMCs. This receptor was taken from a woman aged 45 to 65 in good health and CMV-seropositive. The chain is built from TRBV30 and TRBJ2-7; TRBD2 aligns across 10 bases. CDR3 DNA: TGTGCCTTGCATACTAGCGGGGCTAAACAGTACTTC. Protein: CALHTSGAKQYF.